This T cell receptor (beta chain) appears in the sequencing data of a study of blood T cell repertoires in COVID-19 (dated by TCRdb to the early 2020s). Describing the broader study: The collaborator samples originated in the United States, Italy and Spain and spanned the acute and convalescent phases of COVID-19. The material from the prospective study consisted of cDNA or gDNA derived from T cells, B-cell-depleted T cells, or PBMCs. Deeply sampled blood TCRbeta repertoires from subjects exposed to, actively infected with, or recovered from COVID-19 were included in the dataset. The repertoires were released in a freely available public database intended as a resource for research on the immune response to SARS-CoV-2. Samples were obtained from the ongoing ImmuneRACE study (first 160 participants) and from 1,200 or so subjects provided by 6 global collaborators. Sample metadata almost always included a de-identified subject ID, COVID-19 status, age in years and sex. Where HLA class I and class II types were available, the types were taken from metadata supplied by the sample provider, not from assay-based typing. The paper as a whole reports these results and caveats: The quantity of clinical and demographic metadata differed by source and by participant and was supplied without curation.

The CDR3 runs 14 residues from the cysteine to the phenylalanine. Only the CDR3 DNA is retained, 42 bases long and in frame from the first base. The germline V end is reduced by 4 bases and the J end by 2 bases; junction bases left unmatched: 4. As encoded in the germline V gene (reference sequence), CDR1 is MNHEY while CDR2 is SMNVEV. Turning to this clone: Its antigen is not yet known. Within one base of it there is no much larger clone, and no base qualities were kept.

TCRbeta CDR3 regions were amplified from genomic DNA by means of the immunoSEQ Assay, a bias-controlled multiplex PCR. Per the original workflow: Nucleated cell counts per sample were estimated from amplification of reference gene primers within the assay. To quantify the absolute abundance of each unique TCRbeta CDR3 rearrangement, sequence reads were collapsed and filtered. Productive Simpson clonality was computed per sample as the square root of Simpson's diversity index over productive rearrangements. TCRdb limited this immuneACCESS table to in-frame rearrangements with V and J called. A share of clones is missing; checked studies link under half to unresolved V genes, and the rest is unexplained. V and J calls plus clone size are reproduced from that table; the DNA served to infer D and trimming. This sample holds about 130,000 clones; about 76% were observed only once. Of the sample, roughly 8.1% is held by the ten largest clones.

The collaborating institutions used their own protocols to collect whole blood in K2EDTA tubes. For TCRbeta analysis, collaborators shipped samples as frozen whole blood, isolated PBMCs, or DNA extracted from either of those sample types. This receptor was taken from a woman aged 55 to 70 with active or convalescent COVID-19. Here the chain combines TRBV27 and TRBJ1-1; 7 central nucleotides agree with TRBD1. The sample taken for sequencing was peripheral blood. The DNA sequence is as follows: TGTGCCAGCAGTTCCAACAGGGGAAACACTGAAGCTTTCTTT. It codes for CASSSNRGNTEAFF.